This T cell receptor (beta chain) was documented in a study of T cell responses to AZD1222 COVID-19 vaccine. CDR3 size: 16 residues. Libraries were prepared by immunoSEQ multiplex PCR; TCRdb keeps only in-frame clonotypes and omits some of them. The profile shows 100,000 to 130,000 clones, 85% to 95% of them singletons. The source is an adult who received the AZD1222 COVID-19 vaccine. The rearrangement joins TRBV1 to TRBJ2-6. TRBV1 is flagged as a pseudogene. The sample in question was peripheral blood, obtained 28 days after the second AZD1222 dose. The CDR3: CTSSQGRSSGANVLTF. The CDR3 DNA is TGCACCAGCAGCCAAGGACGGTCCTCTGGGGCCAACGTCCTGACTTTC.